Detailed here is one TCR beta chain. The record originates from a study of OX40 agonist ivuxolimab in advanced cancers. Here immunoSEQ multiplex PCR was the method, and the copy in TCRdb shows in-frame clones only, minus some. The data contain roughly 65,000 clones, about 90% of them singletons. There are 16 residues in the CDR3. Germline V gene sequence: CDR1 SGHVS, CDR2 FQNEAQ. J lost 0 bases, V lost 1 base, and 0 bases had no gene match. The rearrangement uses TRBV7-8 and TRBJ2-6, with TRBD2 matching 7 bases. Sequencing used CD4+ or CD8+ T cells sorted from blood, obtained in a trial of the OX40 agonist ivuxolimab. This receptor was identified in an adult with an advanced solid tumor such as melanoma, head and neck, liver or kidney cancer. As DNA, the CDR3 is TGTGCCAGCAGCTTAGTAGCGGGCTCTGGGGCCAACGTCCTGACTTTC. Translation: CASSLVAGSGANVLTF.